These T cell receptor beta chains were read from a single sample in a study of shared clonotypes between healthy human individuals. Assay used: immunoSEQ multiplex PCR; TCRdb lists only in-frame clones, some missing. The sample holds 400,000 to 500,000 clones; over 65% are singletons and the top ten take approximately 12%. The specimen was PBMCs. These receptors were obtained from a woman aged 40 to 50 in good health. Some clones in this sample may be carry-over from other donors' samples. The CDR3 runs from the conserved cysteine through the conserved F or W. Each record gives: D gene, V gene, clone size, J gene, CDR3 protein, CDR3 DNA. The D gene is left open where the match is weak. The size field is filled for only some rows; it gives once, few, many or a size class.

d_gene: .
v_gene: TRBV28
abundance: few
j_gene: TRBJ2-1
CDR3aa: CATLPPYNEQFF
CDR3nt: TGTGCCACCCTACCGCCCTACAATGAGCAGTTCTTC

d_gene: TRBD2
v_gene: TRBV7-9
abundance: .
j_gene: TRBJ2-1
CDR3aa: CASSQTSGLAGYNEQFF
CDR3nt: TGTGCCAGCAGCCAAACGAGCGGACTAGCGGGATACAATGAGCAGTTCTTC

d_gene: TRBD2
v_gene: TRBV7-2
abundance: .
j_gene: TRBJ2-2
CDR3aa: CASSLGGAGGRGTGELFF
CDR3nt: TGTGCCAGCAGCTTAGGAGGGGCGGGAGGCCGCGGCACCGGGGAGCTGTTTTTT

d_gene: .
v_gene: TRBV7-2
abundance: .
j_gene: TRBJ2-5
CDR3aa: CASSFVSQETQYF
CDR3nt: TGTGCCAGCAGCTTTGTCAGCCAAGAGACCCAGTACTTC

d_gene: TRBD1
v_gene: TRBV11-2
abundance: once
j_gene: TRBJ2-7
CDR3aa: CASSRPQGTYEQYF
CDR3nt: TGTGCCAGCAGCAGACCACAGGGGACCTACGAGCAGTACTTC

d_gene: .
v_gene: TRBV13
abundance: few
j_gene: TRBJ2-1
CDR3aa: CASSSLASSYNEQFF
CDR3nt: TGTGCCAGCAGCTCCCTAGCAAGCTCCTACAATGAGCAGTTCTTC

d_gene: .
v_gene: TRBV28
abundance: .
j_gene: TRBJ2-1
CDR3aa: CASSQRQVSEQFF
CDR3nt: TGTGCCAGCAGCCAACGCCAGGTGTCTGAGCAGTTCTTC

d_gene: TRBD2
v_gene: TRBV30
abundance: once
j_gene: TRBJ2-1
CDR3aa: CAWSVGSGRGNEQFF
CDR3nt: TGTGCCTGGAGTGTAGGGAGCGGGAGAGGGAATGAGCAGTTCTTC

d_gene: TRBD2
v_gene: TRBV6-1
abundance: .
j_gene: TRBJ2-2
CDR3aa: CASSEIWQGGREELFF
CDR3nt: TGTGCCAGCAGTGAAATTTGGCAGGGAGGGAGGGAGGAGCTGTTTTTT

d_gene: TRBD1
v_gene: TRBV5-1
abundance: .
j_gene: TRBJ1-5
CDR3aa: CASSPGGPTGAQHF
CDR3nt: TGCGCCAGCAGTCCTGGGGGGCCGACAGGGGCCCAGCATTTT

d_gene: .
v_gene: TRBV5-7
abundance: .
j_gene: TRBJ1-2
CDR3aa: CASSLSGTDYGYTF
CDR3nt: TGTGCCAGCAGCCTCAGCGGGACGGATTATGGCTACACCTTC

d_gene: .
v_gene: TRBV29-1
abundance: .
j_gene: TRBJ1-5
CDR3aa: CSVVTEMGHSQHF
CDR3nt: TGCAGCGTTGTGACAGAAATGGGGCATTCCCAGCATTTT

d_gene: TRBD1
v_gene: TRBV18
abundance: .
j_gene: TRBJ2-7
CDR3aa: CASSRQGAFDYEQYF
CDR3nt: TGTGCCAGCTCACGACAGGGGGCTTTTGACTACGAGCAGTACTTC

d_gene: .
v_gene: TRBV19
abundance: .
j_gene: TRBJ1-1
CDR3aa: CASTPMTGFTEAFF
CDR3nt: TGTGCCAGTACCCCCATGACAGGATTCACTGAAGCTTTCTTT

d_gene: TRBD2
v_gene: TRBV5-4
abundance: .
j_gene: TRBJ2-5
CDR3aa: CASSTRLAGEVETQYF
CDR3nt: TGTGCCAGCAGCACCAGACTAGCGGGAGAGGTAGAGACCCAGTACTTC